This T cell receptor (beta chain) was identified during a study of Graves' ophthalmopathy and Graves' hyperthyroidism. For the study at large: If no ophthalmopathy appeared within 18 months of follow-up, hyperthyroidism was termed stable.

Scientists amplified the TCR beta CDR3 regions from RNA transcripts. RT-PCR in the first round used HTBI primers; a second-round multiplex PCR followed. TCRdb redid the calling of the multiplex PCR reads with MiXCR, one entry per CDR3 protein. In the table there are 500,000 to 700,000 distinct CDR3 sequences, about two fifths of which are singletons. This CDR3 region has 14 residues. V lost 6 bases and J lost 1; bases outside the gene matches: 5. Germline CDR1 and CDR2: SEHNR and FQNEAQ (reference sequence). The V gene is TRBV7-9, the J gene TRBJ2-7; TRBD2 matches at 8 bases. The sequencing sample was made of peripheral blood or thyroid tissue (not recorded which). This sequence was found in an adult man with Graves' hyperthyroidism. The CDR3 sequence: CASRSGLGSYEQYF. CDR3 coding DNA: TGTGCCAGCAGGTCGGGACTAGGATCCTACGAGCAGTACTTC. Full variable domain (rest looked up from reference TRBV7-9 and TRBJ2-7): DTGVSQNPRHKITKRGQNVTFRCDPISEHNRLYWYRQTLGQGPEFLTYFQNEAQLEKSRLLSDRFSAERPKGSFSTLEIQRTEQGDSAMYLCASRSGLGSYEQYFGPGTRLTVT.